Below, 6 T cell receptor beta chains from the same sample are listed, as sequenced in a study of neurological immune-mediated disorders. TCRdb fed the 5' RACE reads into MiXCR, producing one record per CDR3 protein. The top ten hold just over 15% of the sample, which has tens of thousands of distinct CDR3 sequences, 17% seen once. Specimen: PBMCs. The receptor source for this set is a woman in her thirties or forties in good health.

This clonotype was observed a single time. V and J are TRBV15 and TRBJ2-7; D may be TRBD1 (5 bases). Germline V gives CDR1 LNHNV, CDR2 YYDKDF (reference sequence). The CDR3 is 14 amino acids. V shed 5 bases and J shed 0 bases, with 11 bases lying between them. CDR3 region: CATSGAGSSYEQYF. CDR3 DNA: TGTGCCACCAGCGGGGCAGGCAGCTCCTACGAGCAGTACTTC.

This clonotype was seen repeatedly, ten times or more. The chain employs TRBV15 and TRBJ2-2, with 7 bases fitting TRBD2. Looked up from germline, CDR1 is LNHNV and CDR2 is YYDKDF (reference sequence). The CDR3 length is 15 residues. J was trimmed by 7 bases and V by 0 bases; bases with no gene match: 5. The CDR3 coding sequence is TGTGCCACCAGCAGAGAACGCGGGGAGGGCGGGGAGCTGTTTTTT. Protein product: CATSRERGEGGELFF.

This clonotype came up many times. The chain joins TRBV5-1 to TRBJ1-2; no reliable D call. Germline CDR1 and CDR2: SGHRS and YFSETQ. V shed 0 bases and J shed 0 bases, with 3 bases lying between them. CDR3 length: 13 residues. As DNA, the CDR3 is TGCGCCAGCAGCTTGGACCCTAACTATGGCTACACCTTC. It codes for CASSLDPNYGYTF.

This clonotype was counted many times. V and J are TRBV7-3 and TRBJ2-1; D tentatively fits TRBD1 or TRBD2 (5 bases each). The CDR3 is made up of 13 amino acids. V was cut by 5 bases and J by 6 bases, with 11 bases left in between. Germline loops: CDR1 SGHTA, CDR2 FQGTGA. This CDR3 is CASSGGRGNEQFF. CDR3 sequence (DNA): TGTGCCAGCAGCGGGGGTCGGGGCAATGAGCAGTTCTTC.

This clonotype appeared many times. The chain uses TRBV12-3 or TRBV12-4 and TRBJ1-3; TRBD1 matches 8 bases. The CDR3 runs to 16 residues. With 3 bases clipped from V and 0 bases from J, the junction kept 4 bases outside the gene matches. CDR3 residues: CASSFGTGASGNTIYF. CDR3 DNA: TGTGCCAGCAGTTTTGGGACAGGCGCCTCTGGAAACACCATATATTTT.

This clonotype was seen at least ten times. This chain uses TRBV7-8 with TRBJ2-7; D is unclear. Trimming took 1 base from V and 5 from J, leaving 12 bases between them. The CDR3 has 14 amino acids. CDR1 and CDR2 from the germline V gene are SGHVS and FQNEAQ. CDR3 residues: CASSLGLGLHEQYF. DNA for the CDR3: TGTGCCAGCAGCTTAGGGTTAGGTTTACACGAGCAGTACTTC.